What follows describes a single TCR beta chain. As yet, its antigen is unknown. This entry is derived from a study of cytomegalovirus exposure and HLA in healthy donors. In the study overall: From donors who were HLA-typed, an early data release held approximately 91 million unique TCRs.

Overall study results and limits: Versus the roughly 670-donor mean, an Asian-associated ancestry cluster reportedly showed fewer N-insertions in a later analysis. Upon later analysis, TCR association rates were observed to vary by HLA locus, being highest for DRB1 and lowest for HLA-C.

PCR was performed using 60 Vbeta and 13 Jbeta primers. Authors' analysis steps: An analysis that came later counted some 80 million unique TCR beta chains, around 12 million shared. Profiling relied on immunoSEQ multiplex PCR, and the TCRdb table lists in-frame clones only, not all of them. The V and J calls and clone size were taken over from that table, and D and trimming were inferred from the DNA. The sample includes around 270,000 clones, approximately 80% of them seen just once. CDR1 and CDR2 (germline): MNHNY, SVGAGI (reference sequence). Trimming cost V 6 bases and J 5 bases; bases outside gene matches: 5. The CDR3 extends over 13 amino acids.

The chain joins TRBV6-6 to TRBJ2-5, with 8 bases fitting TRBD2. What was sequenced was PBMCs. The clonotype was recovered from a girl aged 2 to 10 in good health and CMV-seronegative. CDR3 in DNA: TGTGCCAGCAGAACGGGGGGGCGGGAGACCCAGTACTTC. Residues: CASRTGGRETQYF.